Listed below are T cell receptor beta chains from one sample, sequenced in a study of response to subunit inactivated influenza vaccine. One entry per CDR3 protein, called by TCRdb with MiXCR from the RT-PCR reads. The sample shows about 650,000 distinct CDR3 sequences, around 16% of them seen only once. The starting material was PBMCs from blood, obtained roughly 13 days after vaccination. These receptors all come from a man aged 50 to 60 who received an inactivated influenza vaccine. The conserved cysteine and the conserved F or W are not part of the CDR3 here. The size field is filled for only some rows; it gives once, few, many or a size class.

abundance,v_gene,CDR3aa
few,TRBV12-3/TRBV12-4,ASSYGTGTGELF
few,TRBV7-2,ASRTSGSRTDTQY
few,TRBV20-1,SARQGASNTGELF
many,TRBV20-1,SASLDEQY
few,TRBV9,ASSADPNSDLNVLT
NA,TRBV12-3/TRBV12-4,ASSFFQEETQY
few,TRBV5-5,ASSLAGTVYEKLF
NA,TRBV7-9,ASLQGDLGEQY
NA,TRBV10-1,ASSESDGGCINEQF
few,TRBV27,ASKRLVGTSSYEQY
many,TRBV7-2,ASSLSPQYGYT
few,TRBV27,ASSFGGGGEQY
NA,TRBV4-2,ASSQIKGRGEEQF
few,TRBV6-5,ASSSQPQSSYNEQF
few,TRBV7-2,ASSLNSYTYEQY
NA,TRBV11-2,ASSLRGDSSYNEQF
NA,TRBV12-3/TRBV12-4,ASSPGVPQETQY
few,TRBV29-1,SVEGGTGRNIQY
NA,TRBV3-1,ASSRPGQGTDTQY
few,TRBV7-6,ASSVSTGLYNEQF
few,TRBV5-1,ASHQGASLSYEQY
NA,TRBV10-3,AISDRQGNTGELF
few,TRBV15,ATSYSGGLGNEQF
few,TRBV12-3/TRBV12-4,ASSLRAGSYEQY
NA,TRBV7-9,ASSAGGPRTDTQY
NA,TRBV7-2,ASSLVQGSEQF
few,TRBV6-5,ASSYSWATSTDTQY
few,TRBV6-5,ASSYDRVDQEQF
NA,TRBV7-9,ASSLSGLNNYGYT
NA,TRBV3-1,ASSHLWDEQF
few,TRBV2,AIRLAGGKETQY
NA,TRBV20-1,SAPRAGGPSTDTQY
few,TRBV27,ASSIQVVGTEAF
once,TRBV12-3/TRBV12-4,ASRPTGTGGSTEAF
NA,TRBV5-1,ASSLGRTSGFSEY
NA,TRBV20-1,SASGTSGIRTDTQY
few,TRBV3-1,ASSQEGGLEQF
many,TRBV12-3/TRBV12-4,ASSPPRLAETDTQY
NA,TRBV24-1,ATSDHRDRKNIQY
many,TRBV29-1,SVDGGSNNEQF
NA,TRBV5-1,ASSPRTSGGNTQY
NA,TRBV24-1,ATSDWTGNQPQH
NA,TRBV5-6,ASTLWAGGPYNEQF
NA,TRBV5-6,ASSLEGADYGYT
few,TRBV7-9,ASSFEGATKQF
NA,TRBV7-2,ASSLEGTGGETQY
NA,TRBV4-3,ASSQLTGIEAF
NA,TRBV7-2,ASSLGPPRETQY
few,TRBV25-1,ASGHNRESF